This T cell receptor beta chain comes out of a study of siplizumab effects on memory and regulatory T cells. Study-level results: A minor fraction of alloreactive clones, and no more, mapped to unstimulated subsets. Proliferating siplizumab-culture Tregs lacked confirmation of suppressive function. The apparent diversity of naive T cells exceeded that of memory cells, and naive T cells seemed to make a major contribution to the alloresponse.

TCR templates, roughly 10^5 per sample, were assayed. Repertoires were generated with immunoSEQ multiplex PCR, while TCRdb's copy carries only in-frame clones and drops some. The sample shows around 100,000 clones, 75% to 95% of them seen only once. Worth noting for this clone: Its antigen is undetermined.

CDR3 size: 16 residues. Germline V CDR1 and CDR2: GTSNPN, SVGIG (reference sequence). The J segment lost 4 bases and the V segment lost 0 bases, leaving 8 bases of the junction unmatched. The gene calls are TRBV30 and TRBJ2-3, with 9 bases matching TRBD2. The TCR comes from a human donor in good health. Sequences were obtained from CD4+ T cells sorted from blood. CDR3 in DNA: TGTGCCTGGAGTGTATCCAGGACTAGCGTTCCAGATACGCAGTATTTT. This translates into CAWSVSRTSVPDTQYF.